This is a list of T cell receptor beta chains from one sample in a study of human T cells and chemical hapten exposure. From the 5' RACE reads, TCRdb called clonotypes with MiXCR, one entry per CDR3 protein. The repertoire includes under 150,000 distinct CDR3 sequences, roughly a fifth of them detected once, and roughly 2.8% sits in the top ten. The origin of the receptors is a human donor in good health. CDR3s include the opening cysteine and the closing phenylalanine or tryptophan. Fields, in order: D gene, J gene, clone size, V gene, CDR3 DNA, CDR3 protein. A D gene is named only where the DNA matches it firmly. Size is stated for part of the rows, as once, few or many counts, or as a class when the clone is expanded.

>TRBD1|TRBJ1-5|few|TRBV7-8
TGTGCCAGCAGCCAAATCAGGGGGCCGAGGCGGCCCCAGCATTTT
CASSQIRGPRRPQHF
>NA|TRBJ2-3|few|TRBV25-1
TGTGCCAGCACCTTCACAGATACGCAGTATTTT
CASTFTDTQYF
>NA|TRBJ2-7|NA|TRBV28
TGTGCCAGCACCCCCTGGGCGGGGACAAGCGAGCAGTACTTC
CASTPWAGTSEQYF
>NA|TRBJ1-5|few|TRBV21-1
TGTGCCAGCAGCAATTTGCGTGGTCAGCCCCAGCATTTT
CASSNLRGQPQHF
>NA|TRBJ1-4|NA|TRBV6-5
TGTGCCAGCAGCCGACAGGTTCGGGCTAATGAAAAACTGTTTTTT
CASSRQVRANEKLFF
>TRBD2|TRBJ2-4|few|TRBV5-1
TGCGCCAGCAGCTTAGAGCGGGAGCCGGGAGACATTCAGTACTTC
CASSLEREPGDIQYF
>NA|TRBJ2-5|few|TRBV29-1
TGCAGCGTTCGAGGATACCAAGAGACCCAGTACTTC
CSVRGYQETQYF
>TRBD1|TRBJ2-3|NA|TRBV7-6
TGTGCCAGCAGCCGGACAGGGGGTCTGACAGATACGCAGTATTTT
CASSRTGGLTDTQYF
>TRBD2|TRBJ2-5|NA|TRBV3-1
TGTGCCAGCGGCGGGAGAGTCCAGGAGACCCAGTACTTC
CASGGRVQETQYF
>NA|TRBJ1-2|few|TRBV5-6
TGTGCCAGCAGCCGCCTCAGTCTGGCTGTTCCTTATGGCTACACCTTC
CASSRLSLAVPYGYTF
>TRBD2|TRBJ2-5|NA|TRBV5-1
TGCGCCAGCAGCTTGGTGACTAGCGGGAGAGGGTCCCAAGAGACCCAGTACTTC
CASSLVTSGRGSQETQYF
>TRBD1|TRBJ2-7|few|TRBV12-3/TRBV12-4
TGTGCCAGCAGACAACGGACAGGGGGGAGCTCCTACGAGCAGTACTTC
CASRQRTGGSSYEQYF
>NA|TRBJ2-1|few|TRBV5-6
TGTGCCAGCAGCTTGGTGGGACGGAGCTCCTACAATGAGCAGTTCTTC
CASSLVGRSSYNEQFF
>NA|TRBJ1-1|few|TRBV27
TGTGCCATCCTAAGGGGCACTGAAGCTTTCTTT
CAILRGTEAFF
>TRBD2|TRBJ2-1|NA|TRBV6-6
TGTGCCAGCAACGCGGGAGCTGCCAATGAGCAGTTCTTC
CASNAGAANEQFF
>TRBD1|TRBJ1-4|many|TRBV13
TGTGCCAGCAGAAGGGACAGGGGGCGCGAAAAACTGTTTTTT
CASRRDRGREKLFF
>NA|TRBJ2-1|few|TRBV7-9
TGTGCCAGCAGCCCCCCCCGGAATGAGCAGTTCTTC
CASSPPRNEQFF
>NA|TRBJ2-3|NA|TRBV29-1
TGCAGCGTTGAAGATAAGGGGGGGTTCACAGATACGCAGTATTTT
CSVEDKGGFTDTQYF
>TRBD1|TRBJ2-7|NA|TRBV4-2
TGTGCCAGCAGCCAAGAGGACAGGTCGTCCTACGAGCAGTACTTC
CASSQEDRSSYEQYF
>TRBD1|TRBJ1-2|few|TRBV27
TGTGCCAGCTATTCCCGGGACAGCCCCCTCTATGGCTACACCTTC
CASYSRDSPLYGYTF
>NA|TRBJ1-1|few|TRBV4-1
TGCGCCAGCAGCCAAGCGGAAGGGGCGGTTGGTATGAACACTGAAGCTTTCTTT
CASSQAEGAVGMNTEAFF
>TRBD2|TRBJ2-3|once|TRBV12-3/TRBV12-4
TGTGCCAGCAGTTTCAGCGGGAGAGTAGATACGCAGTATTTT
CASSFSGRVDTQYF
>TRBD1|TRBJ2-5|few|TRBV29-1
TGCAGCGGAGGACAGGGGAAAGAGACCCAGTACTTC
CSGGQGKETQYF
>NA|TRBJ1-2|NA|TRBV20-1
TGCAGTGCCTCCCAGGCGGGGGACGGAACCTTCTATGGCTACACCTTC
CSASQAGDGTFYGYTF
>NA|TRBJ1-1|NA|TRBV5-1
TGCGCCAGCAGCTTCGTCGTAGAGGGAACTGAAGCTTTCTTT
CASSFVVEGTEAFF
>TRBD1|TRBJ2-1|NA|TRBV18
TGTGCCAGCTCACCGGTGACAGGGGCGAACTACAATGAGCAGTTCTTC
CASSPVTGANYNEQFF
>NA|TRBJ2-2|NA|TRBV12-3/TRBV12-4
TGTGCCAGCAGTTCTCAGGGAGGAGGGCTGTTTTTT
CASSSQGGGLFF
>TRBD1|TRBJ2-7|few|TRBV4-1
TGCGCCAGCAGCATCGGACAGGTCCCCTACGAGCAGTACTTC
CASSIGQVPYEQYF
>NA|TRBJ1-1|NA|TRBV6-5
TGTGCCAGCAGTTACTCTGGCAGGGAGGGTTTGAACACTGAAGCTTTCTTT
CASSYSGREGLNTEAFF
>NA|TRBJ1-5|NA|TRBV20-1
TGCAGTGCCCGTGGGGCTGGATATCAGCCCCAGCATTTT
CSARGAGYQPQHF
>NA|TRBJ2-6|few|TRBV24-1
TGTGCCACCAGTGATCTTCCGACATTGGCTGGGGCCAACGTCCTGACTTTC
CATSDLPTLAGANVLTF
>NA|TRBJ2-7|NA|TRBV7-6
TGTGCCAGCAGCTTAGCAGCAGGTGGCTCCTACGAGCAGTACTTC
CASSLAAGGSYEQYF
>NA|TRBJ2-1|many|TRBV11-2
TGTGCCAGCAGCGGAGGGAGCACAGGGCTAGCGCCCCATGAGCAGTTCTTC
CASSGGSTGLAPHEQFF
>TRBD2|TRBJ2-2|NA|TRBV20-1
TGCAGTGCTACGGGACTAGCGGGACGACGGGGGGAGCTGTTTTTT
CSATGLAGRRGELFF
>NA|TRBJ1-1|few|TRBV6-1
TGTGCCAGCCTCTTGGACAGCCACGGGAAAGCTTTCTTT
CASLLDSHGKAFF
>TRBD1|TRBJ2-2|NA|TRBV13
TGTGCCAGCAGCTTAAGCCTGGACAGGGGGAAGAACACCGGGGAGCTGTTTTTT
CASSLSLDRGKNTGELFF
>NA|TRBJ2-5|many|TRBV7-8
TGTGCCAGCAGCGTTAGCGGAGGGGTACAAGAGACCCAGTACTTC
CASSVSGGVQETQYF
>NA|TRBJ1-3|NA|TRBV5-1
TGCGCCAGCAGCCCTACAGGGAGCTCTGGAAACACCATATATTTT
CASSPTGSSGNTIYF
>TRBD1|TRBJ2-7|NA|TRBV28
TGTGCCAGCAGTTTGACCGGGACAGGGGTCTCCTACGAGCAGTACTTC
CASSLTGTGVSYEQYF
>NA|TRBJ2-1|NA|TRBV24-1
TGTGCCACCAGTGATTTTGGCGGCTCCTACAATGAGCAGTTCTTC
CATSDFGGSYNEQFF
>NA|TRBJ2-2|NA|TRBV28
TGTGCCAGCAGCCCCCCGGCTCCGAACACCGGGGAGCTGTTTTTT
CASSPPAPNTGELFF
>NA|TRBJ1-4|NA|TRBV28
TGTGCCAGCAGCAATGGGGGCACTAATGAAAAACTGTTTTTT
CASSNGGTNEKLFF
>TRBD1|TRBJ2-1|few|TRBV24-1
TGTGCCACCAGTGAGCCACAGGGGTCCTCCTACAATGAGCAGTTCTTC
CATSEPQGSSYNEQFF
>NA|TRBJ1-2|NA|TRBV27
TGTGCCAGCAGTTTTCAGGGGTACTATGGCTACACCTTC
CASSFQGYYGYTF
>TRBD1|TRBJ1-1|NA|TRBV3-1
TGTGTCAGCAGCCAAGGGGGCTTCACTGAAGCTTTCTTT
CVSSQGGFTEAFF
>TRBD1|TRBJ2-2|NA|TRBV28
TGTGCCAGCACCCCTCCGGACAGGGGGATCACCGGGGAGCTGTTTTTT
CASTPPDRGITGELFF
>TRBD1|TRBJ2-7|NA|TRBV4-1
TGCGCCAGCAGCCAATTACCGGGACAGGGTTACTCCTACGAGCAGTACTTC
CASSQLPGQGYSYEQYF
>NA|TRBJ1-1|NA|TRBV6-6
TGTGCCAGCAGTTACAGATTTCAAGCTTTCTTT
CASSYRFQAFF
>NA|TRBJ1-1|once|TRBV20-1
TGCAGTGCTGATACAGGTACTGAAGCTTTCTTT
CSADTGTEAFF
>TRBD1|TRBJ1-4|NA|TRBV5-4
TGTGCCAGCAGCAGGGAGGGACAGGTTAATGAAAAACTGTTTTTT
CASSREGQVNEKLFF
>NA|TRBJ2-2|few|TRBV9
TGTGCCAGCAGCGTAGATTTGTCTGGGGAGCTGTTTTTT
CASSVDLSGELFF
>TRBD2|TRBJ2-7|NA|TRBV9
TGTGCCAGCAGCGTAGAAGCGGGAAGGTTGGACGAGCAGTACTTC
CASSVEAGRLDEQYF
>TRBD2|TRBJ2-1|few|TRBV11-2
TGTGCCAGCAGCTTAGTAGCGGGGTCCTACAATGAGCAGTTCTTC
CASSLVAGSYNEQFF
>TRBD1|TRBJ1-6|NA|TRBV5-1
TGCGCCAGCAGCGGACGGACAGGGGATAATTCACCCCTCCACTTT
CASSGRTGDNSPLHF
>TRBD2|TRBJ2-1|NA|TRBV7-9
TGTGCCAGCAGCTTACTAGCGGGGTCCTACAATGAGCAGTTCTTC
CASSLLAGSYNEQFF
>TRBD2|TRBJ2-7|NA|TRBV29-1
TGCAGCGTACAGCGGGGGGGAAGCTCCTACGAGCAGTACTTC
CSVQRGGSSYEQYF
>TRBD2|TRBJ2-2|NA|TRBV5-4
TGTGCCAGCAGCCCGGGACTAGAGCGGCCCGGGGAGCTGTTTTTT
CASSPGLERPGELFF
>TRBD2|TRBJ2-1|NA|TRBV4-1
TGCGCCAGCAGCCAACCGACTAGCGGGAGGGGCAATGAGCAGTTCTTC
CASSQPTSGRGNEQFF
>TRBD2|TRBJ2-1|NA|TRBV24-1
TGTGCCACCAGTGAATCTAGGACTAGCAGATACAATGAGCAGTTCTTC
CATSESRTSRYNEQFF